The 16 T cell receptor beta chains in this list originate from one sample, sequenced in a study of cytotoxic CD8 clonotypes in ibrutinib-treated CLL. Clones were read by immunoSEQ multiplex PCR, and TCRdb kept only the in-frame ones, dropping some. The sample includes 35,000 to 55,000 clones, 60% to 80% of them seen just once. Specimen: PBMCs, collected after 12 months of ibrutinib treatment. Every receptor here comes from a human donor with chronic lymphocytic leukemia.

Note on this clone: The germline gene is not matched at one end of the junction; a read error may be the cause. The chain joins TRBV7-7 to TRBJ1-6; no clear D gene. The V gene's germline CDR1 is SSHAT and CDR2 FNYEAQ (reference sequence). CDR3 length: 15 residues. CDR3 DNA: TGTGCTAGCAGCGGAACATCGTCCCCTAATTCACCCCTCCACTTT. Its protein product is CASSGTSSPNSPLHF.

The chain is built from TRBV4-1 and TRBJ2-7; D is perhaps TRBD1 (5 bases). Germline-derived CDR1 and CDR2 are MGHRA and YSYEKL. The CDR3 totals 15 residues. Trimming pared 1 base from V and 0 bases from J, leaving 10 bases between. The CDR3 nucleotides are TGCGCCAGCAGCCAAGTTCCCAGGGCCTCCTACGAGCAGTACTTC. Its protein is CASSQVPRASYEQYF.

The CDR3 loop reads CASSRRQPPNYGYTF. Written as DNA, the CDR3 is TGTGCCAGCAGCCGGCGACAGCCTCCTAACTATGGCTACACCTTC. The gene calls are TRBV5-8 and TRBJ1-2; D might be TRBD1 (5 bases). The germline V and J ends were trimmed by 4 bases and 0 bases, with 13 bases remaining between them. The CDR3 sequence is 15 residues long. Germline-derived CDR1 and CDR2 are SGHTS and YDEGEE.

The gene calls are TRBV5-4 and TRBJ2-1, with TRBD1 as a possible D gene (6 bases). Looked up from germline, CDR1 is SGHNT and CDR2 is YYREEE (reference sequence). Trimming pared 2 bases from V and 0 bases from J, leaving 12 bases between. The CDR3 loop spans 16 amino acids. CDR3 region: CASSFFGGTSYNEQFF. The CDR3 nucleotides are TGTGCCAGCAGCTTCTTTGGGGGCACCTCCTACAATGAGCAGTTCTTC.

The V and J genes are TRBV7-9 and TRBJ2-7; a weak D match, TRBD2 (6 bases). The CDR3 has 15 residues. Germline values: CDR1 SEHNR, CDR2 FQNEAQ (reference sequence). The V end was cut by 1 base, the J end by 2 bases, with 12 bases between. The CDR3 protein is CASSLVVGGAYEQYF. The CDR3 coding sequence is TGTGCCAGCAGCTTAGTGGTTGGAGGGGCCTACGAGCAGTACTTC.

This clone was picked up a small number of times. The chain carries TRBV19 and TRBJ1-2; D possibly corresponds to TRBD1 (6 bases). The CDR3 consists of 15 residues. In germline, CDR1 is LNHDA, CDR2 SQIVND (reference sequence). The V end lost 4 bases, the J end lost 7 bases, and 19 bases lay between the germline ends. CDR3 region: CASSNPTGTATGYTF. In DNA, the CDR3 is TGTGCCAGTAGTAACCCCACAGGGACCGCGACTGGCTACACCTTC.

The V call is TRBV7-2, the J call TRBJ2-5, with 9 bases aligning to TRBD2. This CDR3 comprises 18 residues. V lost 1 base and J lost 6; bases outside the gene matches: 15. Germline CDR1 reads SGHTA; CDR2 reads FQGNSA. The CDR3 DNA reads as TGTGCCAGCAGCTTAGTGTCGGGACTTGGTAGCGGGGGCCAGACCCAGTACTTC. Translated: CASSLVSGLGSGGQTQYF.

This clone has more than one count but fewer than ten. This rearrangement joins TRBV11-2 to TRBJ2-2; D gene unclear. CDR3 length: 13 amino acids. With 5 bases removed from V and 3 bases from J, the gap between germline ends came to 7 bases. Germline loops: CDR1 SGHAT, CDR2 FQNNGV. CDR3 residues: CASSIDYTGELFF. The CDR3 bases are TGTGCCAGCAGCATTGACTACACCGGGGAGCTGTTTTTT.

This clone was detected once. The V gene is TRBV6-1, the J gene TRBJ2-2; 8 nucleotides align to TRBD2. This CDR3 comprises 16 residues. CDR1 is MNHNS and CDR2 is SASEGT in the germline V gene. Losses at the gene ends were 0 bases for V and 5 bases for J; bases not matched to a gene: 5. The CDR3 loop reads CASSEARGVKTGELFF. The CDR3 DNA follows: TGTGCCAGCAGTGAAGCGCGGGGGGTGAAGACCGGGGAGCTGTTTTTT.

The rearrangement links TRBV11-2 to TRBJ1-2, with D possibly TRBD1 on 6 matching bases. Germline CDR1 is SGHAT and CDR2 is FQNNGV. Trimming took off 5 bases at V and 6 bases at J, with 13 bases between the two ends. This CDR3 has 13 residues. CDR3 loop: CASSPRGGDGYTF. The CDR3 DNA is TGTGCCAGCAGCCCGAGAGGGGGAGATGGCTACACCTTC.

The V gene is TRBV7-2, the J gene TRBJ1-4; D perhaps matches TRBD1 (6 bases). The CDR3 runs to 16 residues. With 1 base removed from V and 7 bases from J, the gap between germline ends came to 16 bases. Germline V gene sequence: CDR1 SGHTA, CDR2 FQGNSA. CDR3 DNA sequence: TGTGCCAGCAGCTTAGACGGCAGGGGAGGACGTGAAAAACTGTTTTTT. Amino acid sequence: CASSLDGRGGREKLFF.

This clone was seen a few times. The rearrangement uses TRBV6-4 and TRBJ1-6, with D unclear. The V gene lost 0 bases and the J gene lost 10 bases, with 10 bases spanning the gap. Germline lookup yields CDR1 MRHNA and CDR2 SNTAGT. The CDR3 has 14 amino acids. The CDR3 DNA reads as TGTGCCAGCAGTGACTCGAGTCTGGGCTCACCCCTCCACTTT. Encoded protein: CASSDSSLGSPLHF.

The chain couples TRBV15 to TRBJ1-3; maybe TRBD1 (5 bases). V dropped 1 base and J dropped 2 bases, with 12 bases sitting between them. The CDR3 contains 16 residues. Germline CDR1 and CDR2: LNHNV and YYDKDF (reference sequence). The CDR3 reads CATSRGAQVTGNTIYF. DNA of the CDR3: TGTGCCACCAGCAGAGGGGCACAGGTCACTGGAAACACCATATATTTT. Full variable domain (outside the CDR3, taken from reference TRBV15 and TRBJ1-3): DAMVIQNPRYQVTQFGKPVTLSCSQTLNHNVMYWYQQKSSQAPKLLFHYYDKDFNNEADTPDNFQSRRPNTSFCFLDIRSPGLGDTAMYLCATSRGAQVTGNTIYFGEGSWLTVV.

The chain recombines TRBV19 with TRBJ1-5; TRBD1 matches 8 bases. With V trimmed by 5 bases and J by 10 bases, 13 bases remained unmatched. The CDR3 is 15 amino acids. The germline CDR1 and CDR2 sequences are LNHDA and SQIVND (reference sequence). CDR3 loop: CASSREDGTGYPQHF. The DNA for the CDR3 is TGTGCCAGTAGTCGAGAGGATGGGACAGGTTATCCCCAGCATTTT.

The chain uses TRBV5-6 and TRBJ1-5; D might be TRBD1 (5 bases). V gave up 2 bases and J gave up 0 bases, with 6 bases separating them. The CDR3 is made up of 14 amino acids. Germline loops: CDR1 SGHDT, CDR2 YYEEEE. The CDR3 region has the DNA TGTGCCAGCAGCTTCAGGGCTAGCAATCAGCCCCAGCATTTT. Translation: CASSFRASNQPQHF.

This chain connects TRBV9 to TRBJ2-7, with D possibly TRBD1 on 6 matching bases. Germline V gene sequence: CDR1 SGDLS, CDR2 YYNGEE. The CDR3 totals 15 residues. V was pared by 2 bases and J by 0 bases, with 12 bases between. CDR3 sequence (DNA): TGTGCCAGCAGCGTGGGGGCCCTAAACTCCTACGAGCAGTACTTC. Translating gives CASSVGALNSYEQYF.